This record covers a single TCR beta chain. The V gene's germline CDR1 is KGHSH and CDR2 LQKENI. This CDR3 is built from 14 residues. V lost 3 bases and J 3 bases, leaving 9 bases between the germline ends. The assay was immunoSEQ multiplex PCR, and TCRdb's table has in-frame clones only and misses some. The sample has some 250,000 clones; 80% to 90% are singletons. The data were taken from a study of blood T cell repertoires in COVID-19. Sequences were obtained from PBMCs or T cells enriched from blood (not recorded which). This sequence was found in a woman aged 45-65 years who had recovered from COVID-19. The chain couples TRBV18 to TRBJ1-3; TRBD1 is a possible D gene (5 bases). CDR3 amino acids: CASSPPGGGNTIYF. The DNA of the CDR3 is TGTGCCAGCTCACCCCCCGGGGGTGGAAACACCATATATTTT.